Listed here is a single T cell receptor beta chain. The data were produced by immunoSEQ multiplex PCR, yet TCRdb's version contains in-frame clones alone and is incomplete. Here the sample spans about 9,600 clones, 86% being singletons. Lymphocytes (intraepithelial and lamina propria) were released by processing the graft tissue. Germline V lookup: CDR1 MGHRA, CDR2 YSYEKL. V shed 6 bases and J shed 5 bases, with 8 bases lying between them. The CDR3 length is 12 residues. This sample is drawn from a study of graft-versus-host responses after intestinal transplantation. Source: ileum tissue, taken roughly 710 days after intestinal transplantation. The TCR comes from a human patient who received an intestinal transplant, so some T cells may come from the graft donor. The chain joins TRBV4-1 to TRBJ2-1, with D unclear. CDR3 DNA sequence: TGCGCCAGCAGTCATACGGACAATGAGCAGTTCTTC. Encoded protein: CASSHTDNEQFF.